This T cell receptor (beta chain) was identified during a study of T cell clones after liver transplantation. Study information: Post-transplant blood was tracked for graft-donor-reactive T cell clones identified in a pre-transplant mixed lymphocyte reaction.

Regarding this clone: Its matching antigen is unknown.

Looked up from germline, CDR1 is SGHVS and CDR2 is FQNEAQ. J gave up 0 bases and V 0 bases, and 9 bases lay outside the gene matches. This CDR3 has 19 amino acids. Assay used: immunoSEQ multiplex PCR; TCRdb lists only in-frame clones, some missing. In the table there are about 6,000 clones, around 30% of which are singletons. Overall study results and limits: Rather than being deleted, graft donor-reactive T cells may have moved into the graft.

Sequencing of dividing CFSE-low cells from the MLR defined alloreactive TCRbeta sequences. Pre-transplant recipient cells responded to graft donor PBMCs, splenocytes, lymph-node cells, or third-party PBMCs. What was sequenced was CD4+ T cells from cultured PBMCs. The source of this sequence is a human patient who received a liver transplant. Some of the T cells might come from the graft donor. The gene calls are TRBV7-8 and TRBJ2-3, with 10 nucleotides matching TRBD2. Here the CDR3 DNA reads TGTGCCAGCAGCTTAGCGAGCGGGAGGGCCCTCTACAGCACAGATACGCAGTATTTT. This codes for CASSLASGRALYSTDTQYF.